What follows describes a single T cell receptor (beta chain). The sample belongs to a study of blood T cell repertoires in COVID-19. Looking at the study overall: COVID-19 samples collected from the United States, Italy and Spain covered acute and convalescent phases.

How the authors handled the data: Estimated nucleated cell counts came from reference gene primer amplification. Assay used: immunoSEQ multiplex PCR; TCRdb lists only in-frame clones, some missing. V and J calls and clone size follow that table, whereas D and trimming were derived from the DNA. Of some 95,000 clones in the sample, 65% to 90% are singletons; the top ten hold 1.2%. The CDR3 has 16 residues. CDR1 LNHDA and CDR2 SQIVND come from the germline V gene (reference sequence). V dropped 3 bases and J dropped 2; count of bases not matched to a gene: 9. V usage is TRBV19 and J usage is TRBJ2-7; 8 bases map to TRBD2. The source is a man older than 75 with active or convalescent COVID-19. The sample was peripheral blood. CDR3 coding DNA: TGTGCCAGTAGTATCGGGAGGGGGACTTCTACCTACGAGCAGTACTTC. This translates into CASSIGRGTSTYEQYF.